Following are 5 T cell receptor beta chains from one sample sequenced in a study of blood T cell repertoires in COVID-19. Here immunoSEQ multiplex PCR was the method, and the copy in TCRdb shows in-frame clones only, minus some. This sample has approximately 51,000 clones, with 87% found just once. Sequencing was carried out using peripheral blood. The receptors derive from an elderly woman with COVID-19, enrolled during active disease.

The sample holds one count of this clone. The junction departs from germline at one end; a sequencing error may be responsible. This chain joins TRBV7-7 and TRBJ2-3, with D possibly matching TRBD1 (5 bases). This CDR3 has 13 amino acids. The germline gives CDR1 SSHAT, CDR2 FNYEAQ (reference sequence). The CDR3 DNA follows: TGTGCTAGCAGCTTTGGGGCAGCAGATACGCAGTATTTT. This sequence encodes CASSFGAADTQYF.

The chain is built from TRBV6-5 and TRBJ2-5; 10 bases fit TRBD2. Germline CDR1 MNHEY, CDR2 SVGAGI. This CDR3 has 15 residues. The trim removed 6 bases at V and 1 base at J, leaving 5 bases unmatched. In nucleotides, the CDR3 is TGTGCCAGCAGGACACTAGCGGGGCTCCAAGAGACCCAGTACTTC. Encoded protein: CASRTLAGLQETQYF.

CDR3 sequence reads: CASSPGIAKGTDTQYF. CDR3 DNA: TGTGCCAGCAGTCCGGGGATTGCCAAGGGCACAGATACGCAGTATTTT. The chain is built from TRBV3-1 (or the pseudogene TRBV3-2) and TRBJ2-3; D might be TRBD2 (5 bases). The CDR3 is 16 amino acids. V shed 6 bases and J shed 1 base, with 17 bases lying between them. CDR1 is LGHDT and CDR2 is YNNKEL in the germline V gene (reference sequence).

The V gene is TRBV19, the J gene TRBJ1-2, with D perhaps matching TRBD1 (5 bases). The germline CDR1 and CDR2 sequences are LNHDA and SQIVND (reference sequence). The CDR3 sequence is 11 residues long. Trimming cost V 7 bases and J 3 bases, with 6 bases left between them. The CDR3 nucleotides are TGTGCCAGTACCAGGGACTATGGCTACACCTTC. This codes for CASTRDYGYTF.

V is TRBV19 and J is TRBJ2-5; a weak D match, TRBD2 (5 bases). V shed 10 bases and J shed 2 bases, with 11 bases lying between them. Per germline, CDR1 LNHDA and CDR2 SQIVND (reference sequence). The CDR3 spans 12 residues. CDR3 sequence: CATHDYQETQYF. The CDR3 DNA reads as TGTGCCACCCATGACTATCAAGAGACCCAGTACTTC.